This T cell receptor beta chain was recorded in a study of molecular identifiers for immune sequencing clone quantification. This clonotype was counted a few times. From the PCR reads, TCRdb called clonotypes with MiXCR, one entry per CDR3 protein. The sample lists around 65,000 distinct CDR3 sequences, less than 20% occurring once. The germline CDR1 and CDR2 sequences are MNHEY and SVGAGI. CDR3 length: 16 amino acids. The V and J ends lost 8 bases and 8 bases respectively, with 28 bases between them. The specimen sequenced was naive CD8+ T cells from blood, with Jurkat cell RNA spiked in. The subset: FACS-sorted CD8+CD4-CCR7+CD45RA+ naive T cells. The clonotype comes from a human donor in good health. Some libraries in this study had Jurkat cell RNA spiked in. The chain recombines TRBV6-5 with TRBJ2-7; no firm D call. CDR3 nucleotides: TGTGCCAGCGGTGGTATCTCAGATGATCTATCTCGGAAGCAGTACTTC. This translates into CASGGISDDLSRKQYF.